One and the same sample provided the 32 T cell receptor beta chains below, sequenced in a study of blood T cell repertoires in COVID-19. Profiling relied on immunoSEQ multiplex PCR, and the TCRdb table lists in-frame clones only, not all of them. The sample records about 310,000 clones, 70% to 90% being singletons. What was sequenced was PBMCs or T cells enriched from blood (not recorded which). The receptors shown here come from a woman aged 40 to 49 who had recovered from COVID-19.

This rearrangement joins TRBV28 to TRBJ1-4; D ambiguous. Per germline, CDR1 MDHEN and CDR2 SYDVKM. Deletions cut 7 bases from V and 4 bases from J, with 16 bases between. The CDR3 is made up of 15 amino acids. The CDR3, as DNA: TGTGCCAGCAATTCCCCTAGGCGGATTAATGAAAAACTGTTTTTT. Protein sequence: CASNSPRRINEKLFF.

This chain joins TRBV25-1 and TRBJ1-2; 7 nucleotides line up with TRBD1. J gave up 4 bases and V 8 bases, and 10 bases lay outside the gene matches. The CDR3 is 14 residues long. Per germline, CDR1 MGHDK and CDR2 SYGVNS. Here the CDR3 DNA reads TGTGCCAGCGGGGCCGATGGACAGGTCTATGGCTACACCTTC. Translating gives CASGADGQVYGYTF.

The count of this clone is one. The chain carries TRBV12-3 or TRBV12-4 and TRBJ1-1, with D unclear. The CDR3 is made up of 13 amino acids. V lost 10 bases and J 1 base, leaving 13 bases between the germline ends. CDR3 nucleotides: TGTGCCACCGGGGATTCGGGGAACACTGAAGCTTTCTTT. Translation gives CATGDSGNTEAFF.

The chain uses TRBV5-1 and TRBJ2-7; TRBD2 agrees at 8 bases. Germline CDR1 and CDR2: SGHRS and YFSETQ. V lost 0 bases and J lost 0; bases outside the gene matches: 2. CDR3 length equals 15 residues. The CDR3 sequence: CASSLAAGASYEQYF. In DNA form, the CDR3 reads TGCGCCAGCAGCTTGGCAGCGGGGGCCTCCTACGAGCAGTACTTC.

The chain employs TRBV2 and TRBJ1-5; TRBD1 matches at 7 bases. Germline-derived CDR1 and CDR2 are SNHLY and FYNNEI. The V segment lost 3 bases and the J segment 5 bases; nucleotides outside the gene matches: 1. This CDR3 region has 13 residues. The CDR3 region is CASSDRGDQPQHF. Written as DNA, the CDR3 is TGTGCCAGCAGTGACAGGGGGGATCAGCCCCAGCATTTT.

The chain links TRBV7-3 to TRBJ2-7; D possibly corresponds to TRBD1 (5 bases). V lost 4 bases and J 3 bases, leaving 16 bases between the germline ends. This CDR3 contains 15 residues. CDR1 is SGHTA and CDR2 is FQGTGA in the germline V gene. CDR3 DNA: TGTGCCAGCAGCTCTCTTCCAGGGTCCGTCTACGAGCAGTACTTC. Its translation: CASSSLPGSVYEQYF.

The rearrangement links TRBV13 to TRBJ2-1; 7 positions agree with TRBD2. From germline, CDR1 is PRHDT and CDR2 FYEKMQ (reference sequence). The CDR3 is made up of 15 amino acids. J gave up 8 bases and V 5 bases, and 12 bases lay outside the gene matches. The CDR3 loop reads CASSHGLGRLDEQFF. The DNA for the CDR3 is TGTGCCAGCAGCCATGGACTAGGACGCCTGGATGAGCAGTTCTTC.

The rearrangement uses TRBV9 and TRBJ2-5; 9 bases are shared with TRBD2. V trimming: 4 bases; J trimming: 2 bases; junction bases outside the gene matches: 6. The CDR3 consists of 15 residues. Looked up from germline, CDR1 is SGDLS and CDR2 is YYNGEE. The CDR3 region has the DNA TGTGCCAGCAGCCGCCAGACTAGCGGACAAGAGACCCAGTACTTC. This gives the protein CASSRQTSGQETQYF. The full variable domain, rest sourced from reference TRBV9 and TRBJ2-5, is DSGVTQTPKHLITATGQRVTLRCSPRSGDLSVYWYQQSLDQGLQFLIQYYNGEERAKGNILERFSAQQFPDLHSELNLSSLELGDSALYFCASSRQTSGQETQYFGPGTRLLVL.

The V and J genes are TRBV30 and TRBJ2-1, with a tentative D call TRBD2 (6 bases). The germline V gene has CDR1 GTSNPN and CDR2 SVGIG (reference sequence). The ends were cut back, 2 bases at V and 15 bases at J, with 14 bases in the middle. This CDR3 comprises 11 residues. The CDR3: CAWSLGLATFF. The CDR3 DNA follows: TGTGCCTGGAGTCTGGGGCTAGCGACGTTCTTC.

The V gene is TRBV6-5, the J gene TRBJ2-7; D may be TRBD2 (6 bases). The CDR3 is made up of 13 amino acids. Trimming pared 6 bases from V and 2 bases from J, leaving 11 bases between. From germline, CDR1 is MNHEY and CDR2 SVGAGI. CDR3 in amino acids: CASSGTQPYEQYF. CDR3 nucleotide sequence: TGTGCCAGCAGCGGGACTCAACCCTACGAGCAGTACTTC.

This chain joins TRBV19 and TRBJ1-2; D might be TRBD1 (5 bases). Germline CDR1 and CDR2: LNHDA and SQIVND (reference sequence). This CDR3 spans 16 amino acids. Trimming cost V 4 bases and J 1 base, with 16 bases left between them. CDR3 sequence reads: CASSKPLTGFNYGYTF. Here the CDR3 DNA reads TGTGCCAGTAGTAAACCCCTCACAGGATTTAACTATGGCTACACCTTC. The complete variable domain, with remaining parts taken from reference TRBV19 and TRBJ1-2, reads DGGITQSPKYLFRKEGQNVTLSCEQNLNHDAMYWYRQDPGQGLRLIYYSQIVNDFQKGDIAEGYSVSREKKESFPLTVTSAQKNPTAFYLCASSKPLTGFNYGYTFGSGTRLTVV.

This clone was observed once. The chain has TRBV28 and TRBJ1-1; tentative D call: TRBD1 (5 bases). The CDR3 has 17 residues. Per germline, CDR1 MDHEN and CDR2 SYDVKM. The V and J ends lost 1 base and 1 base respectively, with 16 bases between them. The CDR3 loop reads CASSLSRGGGRNTEAFF. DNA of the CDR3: TGTGCCAGCAGTTTATCCCGCGGGGGGGGGAGGAACACTGAAGCTTTCTTT.

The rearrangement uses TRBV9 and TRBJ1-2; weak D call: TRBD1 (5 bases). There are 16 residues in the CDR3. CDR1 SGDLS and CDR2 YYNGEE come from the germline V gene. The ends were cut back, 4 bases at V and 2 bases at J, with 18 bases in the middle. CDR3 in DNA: TGTGCCAGCAGCCCAGGGTCAGGATCAGCAAACTATGGCTACACCTTC. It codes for CASSPGSGSANYGYTF.

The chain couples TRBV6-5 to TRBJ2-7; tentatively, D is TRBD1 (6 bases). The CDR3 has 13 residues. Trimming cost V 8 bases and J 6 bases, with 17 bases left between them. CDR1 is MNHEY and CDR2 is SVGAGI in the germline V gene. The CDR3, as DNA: TGTGCCAGCCGGACAAACAGGGAAGGCGAGCAGTACTTC. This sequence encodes CASRTNREGEQYF.

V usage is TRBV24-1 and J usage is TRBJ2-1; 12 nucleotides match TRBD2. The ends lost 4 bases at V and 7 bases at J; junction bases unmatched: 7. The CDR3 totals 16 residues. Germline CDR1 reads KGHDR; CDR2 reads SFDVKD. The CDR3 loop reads CATSDPTSGRENEQFF. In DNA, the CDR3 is TGTGCCACCAGTGACCCGACTAGCGGGAGAGAAAATGAGCAGTTCTTC.

The CDR3 loop is CATSRDREYNEQFF. CDR3 nucleotide sequence: TGTGCCACCAGCAGGGACAGGGAGTACAATGAGCAGTTCTTC. V and J are TRBV15 and TRBJ2-1, with 8 bases matching TRBD1. With 3 bases clipped from V and 4 bases from J, the junction kept 2 bases outside the gene matches. This CDR3 spans 14 amino acids. Germline V gives CDR1 LNHNV, CDR2 YYDKDF (reference sequence).

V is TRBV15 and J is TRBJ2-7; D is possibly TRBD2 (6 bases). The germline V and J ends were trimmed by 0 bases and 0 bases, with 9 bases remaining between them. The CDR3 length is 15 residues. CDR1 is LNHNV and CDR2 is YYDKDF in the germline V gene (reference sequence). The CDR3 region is CATSRDGRGSYEQYF. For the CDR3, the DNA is TGTGCCACCAGCAGAGATGGGCGGGGCTCCTACGAGCAGTACTTC.

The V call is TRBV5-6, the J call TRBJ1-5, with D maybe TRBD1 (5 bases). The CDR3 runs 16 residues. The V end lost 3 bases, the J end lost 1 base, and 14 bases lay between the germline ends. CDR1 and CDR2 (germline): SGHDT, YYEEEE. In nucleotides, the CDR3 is TGTGCCAGCAGCTGGGGGGGAATCGGGAGCAATCAGCCCCAGCATTTT. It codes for CASSWGGIGSNQPQHF.

The CDR3 region has the DNA TGTGCCAGCAGCTTAAGGCAGGGGGCTGGCCCAGATACGCAGTATTTT. Protein: CASSLRQGAGPDTQYF. The genes are TRBV2 and TRBJ2-3; 8 bases are shared with TRBD1. V gave up 6 bases and J gave up 4 bases; unmatched junction bases: 12. This CDR3 contains 16 residues. CDR1 and CDR2 from the germline V gene are SNHLY and FYNNEI. Supplemented by reference TRBV2 and TRBJ2-3, the full variable domain reads EPEVTQTPSHQVTQMGQEVILRCVPISNHLYFYWYRQILGQKVEFLVSFYNNEISEKSEIFDDQFSVERPDGSNFTLKIRSTKLEDSAMYFCASSLRQGAGPDTQYFGPGTRLTVL.

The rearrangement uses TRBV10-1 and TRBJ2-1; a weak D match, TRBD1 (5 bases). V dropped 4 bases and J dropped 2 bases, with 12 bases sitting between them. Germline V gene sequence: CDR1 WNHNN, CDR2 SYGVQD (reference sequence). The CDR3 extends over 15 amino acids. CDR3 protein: CASSVRAGPYNEQFF. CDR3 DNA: TGCGCCAGCAGTGTCAGGGCAGGGCCCTACAATGAGCAGTTCTTC.

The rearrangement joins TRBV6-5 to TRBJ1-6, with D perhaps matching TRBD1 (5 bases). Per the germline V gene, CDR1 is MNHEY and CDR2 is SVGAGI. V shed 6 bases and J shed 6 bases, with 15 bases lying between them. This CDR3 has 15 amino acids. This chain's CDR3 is CASSNHQGTNSPLHF. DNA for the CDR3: TGTGCCAGCAGCAACCATCAGGGCACTAATTCACCCCTCCACTTT.

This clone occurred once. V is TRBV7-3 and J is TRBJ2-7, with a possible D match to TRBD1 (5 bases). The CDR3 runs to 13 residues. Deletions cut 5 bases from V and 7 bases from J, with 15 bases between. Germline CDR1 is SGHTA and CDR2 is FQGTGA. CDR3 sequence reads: CASSLLAGSEQYF. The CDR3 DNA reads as TGTGCCAGCAGCCTCCTCGCAGGGTCAGAGCAGTACTTC.

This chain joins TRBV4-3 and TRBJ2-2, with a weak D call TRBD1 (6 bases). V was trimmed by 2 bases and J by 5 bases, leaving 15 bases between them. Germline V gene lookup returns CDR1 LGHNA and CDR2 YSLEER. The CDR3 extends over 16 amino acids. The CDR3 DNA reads TGCGCCAGCAGCCAAAATATGGACAGAGGGACCGGGGAGCTGTTTTTT. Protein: CASSQNMDRGTGELFF.

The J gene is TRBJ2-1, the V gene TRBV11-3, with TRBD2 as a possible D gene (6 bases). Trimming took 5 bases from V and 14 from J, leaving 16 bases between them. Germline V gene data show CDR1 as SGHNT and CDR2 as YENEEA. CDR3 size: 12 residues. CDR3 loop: CASSTTGVEEFF. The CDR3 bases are TGTGCCAGCAGCACTACGGGGGTCGAAGAGTTCTTC.

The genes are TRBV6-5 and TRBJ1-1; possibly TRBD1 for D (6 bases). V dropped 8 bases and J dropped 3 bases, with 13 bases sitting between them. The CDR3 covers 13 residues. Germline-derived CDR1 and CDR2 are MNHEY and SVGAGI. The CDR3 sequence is CASRRAGDTEAFF. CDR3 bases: TGTGCCAGCCGACGGGCAGGGGACACTGAAGCTTTCTTT.

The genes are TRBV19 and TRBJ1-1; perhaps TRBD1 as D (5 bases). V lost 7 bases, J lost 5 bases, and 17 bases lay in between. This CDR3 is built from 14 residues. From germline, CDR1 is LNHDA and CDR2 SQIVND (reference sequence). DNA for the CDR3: TGTGCCAGTATTCTAGACAGTCCGGGGACTGAAGCTTTCTTT. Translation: CASILDSPGTEAFF.

CDR3 coding DNA: TGTGCCAGCAGCTTCGGGGGAACGGATACGCAGTATTTT. Translating it yields CASSFGGTDTQYF. The V gene is TRBV7-3, the J gene TRBJ2-3, with D possibly TRBD2 on 6 matching bases. Germline-derived CDR1 and CDR2 are SGHTA and FQGTGA. With 3 bases removed from V and 6 bases from J, the gap between germline ends came to 10 bases. CDR3 size: 13 residues.

The CDR3 spells CASSPGQGNEQYF. CDR3 nucleotide sequence: TGTGCCAGCTCACCGGGACAGGGCAACGAGCAGTACTTC. The chain recombines TRBV18 with TRBJ2-7; 9 positions agree with TRBD1. The CDR3 has 13 amino acids. V lost 3 bases and J lost 5; bases outside the gene matches: 2. Germline V gene sequence: CDR1 KGHSH, CDR2 LQKENI.

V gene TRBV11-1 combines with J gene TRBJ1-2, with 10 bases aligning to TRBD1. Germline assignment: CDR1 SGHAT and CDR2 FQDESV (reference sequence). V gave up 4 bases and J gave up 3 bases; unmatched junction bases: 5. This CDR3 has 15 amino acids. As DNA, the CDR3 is TGTGCCAGCAGCTCACCGGGACAGGGGTACTATGGCTACACCTTC. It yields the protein CASSSPGQGYYGYTF.

Here the CDR3 reads CASSPLNGGGEQFF. In DNA, the CDR3 is TGTGCCAGCAGTCCCCTAAACGGGGGAGGTGAGCAGTTCTTC. The chain combines TRBV28 with TRBJ2-1, with D tentatively TRBD2 (6 bases). Per the germline V gene, CDR1 is MDHEN and CDR2 is SYDVKM. This CDR3 spans 14 amino acids. Deletions cut 5 bases from V and 9 bases from J, with 17 bases between.

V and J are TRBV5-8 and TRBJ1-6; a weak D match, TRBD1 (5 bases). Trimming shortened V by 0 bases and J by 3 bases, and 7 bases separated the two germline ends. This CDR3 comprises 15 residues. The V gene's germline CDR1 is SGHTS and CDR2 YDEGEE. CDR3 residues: CASSLEGYYNSPLHF. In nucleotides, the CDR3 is TGTGCCAGCAGCTTGGAGGGGTACTATAATTCACCCCTCCACTTT.

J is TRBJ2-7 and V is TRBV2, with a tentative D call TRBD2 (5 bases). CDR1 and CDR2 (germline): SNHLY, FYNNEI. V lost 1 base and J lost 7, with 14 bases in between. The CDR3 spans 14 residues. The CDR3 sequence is CASSEVTRAKEQYF. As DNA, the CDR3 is TGTGCCAGCAGTGAAGTAACTAGGGCTAAAGAGCAGTACTTC.